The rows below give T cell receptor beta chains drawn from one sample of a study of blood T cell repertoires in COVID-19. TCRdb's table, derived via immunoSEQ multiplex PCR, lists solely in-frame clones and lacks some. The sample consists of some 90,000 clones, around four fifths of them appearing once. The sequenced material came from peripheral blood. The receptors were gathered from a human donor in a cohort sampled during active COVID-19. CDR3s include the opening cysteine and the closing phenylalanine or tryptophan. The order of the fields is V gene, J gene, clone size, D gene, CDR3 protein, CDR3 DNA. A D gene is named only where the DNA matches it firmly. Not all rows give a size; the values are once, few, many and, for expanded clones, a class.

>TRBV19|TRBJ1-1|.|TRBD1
CASSVGQPNTEAFF
TGTGCCAGTAGTGTGGGACAGCCGAACACTGAAGCTTTCTTT
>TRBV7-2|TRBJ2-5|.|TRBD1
CASSPRQGYQETQYF
TGTGCCAGCAGCCCGCGACAGGGGTACCAAGAGACCCAGTACTTC
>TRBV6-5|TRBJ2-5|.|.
CASSLALFETQYF
TGTGCCAGCAGTCTAGCCTTATTCGAGACCCAGTACTTC
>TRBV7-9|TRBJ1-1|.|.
CASSPGAEAFF
TGTGCCAGCAGCCCCGGGGCTGAAGCTTTCTTT
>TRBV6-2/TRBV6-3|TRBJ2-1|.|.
CASSTWGEYNEQFF
TGTGCCAGCAGCACATGGGGGGAGTACAATGAGCAGTTCTTC
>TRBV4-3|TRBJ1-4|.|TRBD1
CASSQDRDGATNEKLFF
TGCGCCAGCAGCCAGGACAGGGACGGGGCAACTAATGAAAAACTGTTTTTT
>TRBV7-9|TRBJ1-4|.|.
CASSQTAPAGKLFF
TGTGCCAGCAGCCAAACAGCCCCGGCTGGAAAACTGTTTTTT
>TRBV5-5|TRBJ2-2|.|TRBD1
CASSLAQGAGTGELFF
TGTGCCAGCAGCTTGGCACAGGGGGCAGGCACCGGGGAGCTGTTTTTT
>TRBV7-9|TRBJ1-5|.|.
CASSLQGDQPQHF
TGTGCCAGCAGCTTACAGGGCGATCAGCCCCAGCATTTT
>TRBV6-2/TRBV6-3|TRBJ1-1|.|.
CASSTTTARGAFF
TGTGCCAGCAGTACCACGACGGCGCGGGGGGCTTTCTTT
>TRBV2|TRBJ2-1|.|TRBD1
CASKEDRNNEQFF
TGTGCCAGCAAGGAGGACAGGAACAATGAGCAGTTCTTC
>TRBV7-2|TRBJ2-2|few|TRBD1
CASSLAPGQGVANTGELFF
TGTGCCAGCAGCTTAGCCCCGGGACAGGGGGTAGCGAACACCGGGGAGCTGTTTTTT
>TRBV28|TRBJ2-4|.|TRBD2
CASSRTSGGANIQYF
TGTGCCAGCAGCAGAACTAGCGGGGGGGCAAACATTCAGTACTTC
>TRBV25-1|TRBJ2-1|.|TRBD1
CASTRDRGNEQFF
TGTGCCAGCACCCGGGACAGGGGGAATGAGCAGTTCTTC
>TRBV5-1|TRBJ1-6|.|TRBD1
CASSTTQGRVSPLHF
TGCGCCAGCAGCACCACACAGGGGCGAGTCTCACCCCTCCACTTT
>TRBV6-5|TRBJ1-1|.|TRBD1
CASQTGEMNTEAFF
TGTGCCAGCCAGACAGGGGAAATGAACACTGAAGCTTTCTTT
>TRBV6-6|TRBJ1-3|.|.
CASSYGSSENTIYF
TGTGCCAGCAGTTACGGCAGTAGCGAAAACACCATATATTTT
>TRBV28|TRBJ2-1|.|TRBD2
CASSLIAGSGGNEQFF
TGTGCCAGCAGCCTAATAGCGGGAAGCGGTGGTAATGAGCAGTTCTTC
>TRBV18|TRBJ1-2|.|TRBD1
CASSPEKQGNANGYTF
TGTGCCAGCTCACCTGAAAAACAGGGGAACGCTAATGGCTACACCTTC
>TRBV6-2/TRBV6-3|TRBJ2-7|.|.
CASSYPYLTGDPGNPYEQYF
TGTGCCAGCAGTTACCCCTACCTGACGGGGGACCCAGGAAATCCCTACGAGCAGTACTTC
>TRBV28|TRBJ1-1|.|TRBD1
CASSPGTGAITEAFF
TGTGCCAGCAGTCCTGGGACAGGGGCGATCACTGAAGCTTTCTTT
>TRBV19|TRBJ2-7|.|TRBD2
CASSTAGGAYEQYF
TGTGCCAGTAGTACAGCGGGGGGGGCCTACGAGCAGTACTTC
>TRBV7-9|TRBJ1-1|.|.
CASSLQGSDTEAFF
TGTGCCAGCAGCTTACAGGGGTCCGACACTGAAGCTTTCTTT
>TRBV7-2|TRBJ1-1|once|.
CASSLEPGSPEAFF
TGTGCCAGCAGCTTAGAGCCCGGTTCCCCTGAAGCTTTCTTT
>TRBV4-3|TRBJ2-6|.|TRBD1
CASSRGTGGSGANVLTF
TGCGCCAGCAGCCGTGGGACAGGCGGCTCTGGGGCCAACGTCCTGACTTTC
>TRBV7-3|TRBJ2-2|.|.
CASSWTDKSGELFF
TGTGCCAGCAGCTGGACAGATAAAAGCGGGGAGCTGTTTTTT
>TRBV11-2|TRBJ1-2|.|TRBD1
CASSLDRTGWGNYGYTF
TGTGCCAGCAGCTTAGATCGGACAGGTTGGGGGAACTATGGCTACACCTTC
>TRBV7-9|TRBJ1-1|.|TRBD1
CASSLGAGGTEAFF
TGTGCCAGCAGCTTAGGGGCAGGGGGCACTGAAGCTTTCTTT
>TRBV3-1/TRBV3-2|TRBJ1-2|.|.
CASTKQAANYGYTF
TGTGCCAGCACGAAACAGGCGGCTAACTATGGCTACACCTTC
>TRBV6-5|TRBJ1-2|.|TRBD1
CASSYPGGFGGYTF
TGTGCCAGCAGTTACCCAGGGGGCTTTGGGGGCTACACCTTC
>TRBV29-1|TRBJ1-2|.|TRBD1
CSAAGTGEGEGYTF
TGCAGCGCTGCCGGGACAGGGGAAGGCGAGGGCTACACCTTC
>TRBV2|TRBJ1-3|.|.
CASSGGWGGGNTIYF
TGTGCCAGCAGTGGGGGATGGGGAGGTGGAAACACCATATATTTT
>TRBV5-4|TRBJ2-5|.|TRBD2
CASTLGGEETQYF
TGTGCCAGCACCTTGGGGGGGGAGGAGACCCAGTACTTC
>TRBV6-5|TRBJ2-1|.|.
CASRTPGANDEQFF
TGTGCCAGCAGGACCCCAGGGGCCAACGATGAGCAGTTCTTC
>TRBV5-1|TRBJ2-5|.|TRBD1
CASSPRTGTAETQYF
TGCGCCAGCAGCCCCAGGACAGGGACGGCTGAGACCCAGTACTTC
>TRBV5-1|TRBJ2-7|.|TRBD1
CASSLGLTGTGIHYEQYF
TGCGCCAGCAGCTTAGGGCTGACCGGGACAGGGATCCATTACGAGCAGTACTTC
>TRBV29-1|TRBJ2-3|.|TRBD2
CSVEGTSVTDTQYF
TGCAGCGTTGAAGGGACTAGTGTCACAGATACGCAGTATTTT
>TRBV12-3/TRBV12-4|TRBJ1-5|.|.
CASSLLEGQPQHF
TGTGCCAGCAGTTTACTTGAGGGCCAGCCCCAGCATTTT
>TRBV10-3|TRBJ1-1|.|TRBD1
CAISRQGADTEAFF
TGTGCCATCAGCCGACAGGGGGCTGACACTGAAGCTTTCTTT
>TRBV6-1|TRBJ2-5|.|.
CASSETWAQETQYF
TGTGCCAGCAGTGAAACTTGGGCACAAGAGACCCAGTACTTC
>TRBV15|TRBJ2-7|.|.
CATSRVGSYEQYF
TGTGCCACCAGCCGAGTAGGGAGCTACGAGCAGTACTTC
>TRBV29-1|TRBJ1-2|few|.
CSVEDRVDYGYTF
TGCAGCGTTGAAGACAGGGTTGACTATGGCTACACCTTC
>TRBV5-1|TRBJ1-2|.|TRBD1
CASSQGTGYGYTF
TGCGCCAGCAGCCAAGGGACAGGCTATGGCTACACCTTC
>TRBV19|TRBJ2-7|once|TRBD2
CASSRGAGGPNEQYF
TGTGCCAGTAGCCGCGGAGCGGGAGGGCCTAACGAGCAGTACTTC
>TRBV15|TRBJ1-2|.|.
CATSRDAGAGGYTF
TGTGCCACCAGCAGAGATGCGGGGGCCGGTGGCTACACCTTC
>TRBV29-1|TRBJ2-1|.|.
CSGTPGAGGNEQFF
TGCAGCGGAACTCCCGGTGCAGGTGGCAATGAGCAGTTCTTC
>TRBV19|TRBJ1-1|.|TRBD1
CASSTDRGIDFEAFF
TGTGCCAGTAGTACTGACAGGGGGATAGATTTTGAAGCTTTCTTT
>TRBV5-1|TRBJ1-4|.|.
CASSSDNNEKLFF
TGCGCCAGCAGCTCCGACAATAATGAAAAACTGTTTTTT
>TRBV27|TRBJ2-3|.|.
CASSLRGGRQISTDTQYF
TGTGCCAGCAGTTTAAGAGGGGGAAGACAAATTAGCACAGATACGCAGTATTTT
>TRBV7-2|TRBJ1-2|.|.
CASSITQGNYGYTF
TGTGCCAGCAGCATAACACAGGGTAACTATGGCTACACCTTC
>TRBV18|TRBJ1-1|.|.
CASSSNRENGAFF
TGTGCCAGCTCATCCAACAGGGAAAACGGAGCTTTCTTT
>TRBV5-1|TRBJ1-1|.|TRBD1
CASSSTGGDTEAFF
TGCGCCAGCAGCTCTACAGGGGGAGACACTGAAGCTTTCTTT
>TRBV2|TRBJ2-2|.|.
CASSAGTLPPGELFF
TGTGCCAGCAGTGCCGGGACTTTGCCACCCGGGGAGCTGTTTTTT